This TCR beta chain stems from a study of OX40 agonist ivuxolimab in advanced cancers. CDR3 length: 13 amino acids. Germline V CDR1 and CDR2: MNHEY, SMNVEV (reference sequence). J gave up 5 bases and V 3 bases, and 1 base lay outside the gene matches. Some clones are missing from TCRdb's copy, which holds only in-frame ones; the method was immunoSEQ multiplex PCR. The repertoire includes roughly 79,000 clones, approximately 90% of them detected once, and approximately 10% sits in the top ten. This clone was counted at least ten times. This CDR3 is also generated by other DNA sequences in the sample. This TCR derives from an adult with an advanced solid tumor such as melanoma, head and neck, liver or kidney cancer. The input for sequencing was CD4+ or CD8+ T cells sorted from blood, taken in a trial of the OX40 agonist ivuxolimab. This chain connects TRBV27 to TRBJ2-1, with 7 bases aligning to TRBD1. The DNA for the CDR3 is TGTGCCAGCAGTTTTGGACAGGACAATGAGCAGTTCTTC. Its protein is CASSFGQDNEQFF.